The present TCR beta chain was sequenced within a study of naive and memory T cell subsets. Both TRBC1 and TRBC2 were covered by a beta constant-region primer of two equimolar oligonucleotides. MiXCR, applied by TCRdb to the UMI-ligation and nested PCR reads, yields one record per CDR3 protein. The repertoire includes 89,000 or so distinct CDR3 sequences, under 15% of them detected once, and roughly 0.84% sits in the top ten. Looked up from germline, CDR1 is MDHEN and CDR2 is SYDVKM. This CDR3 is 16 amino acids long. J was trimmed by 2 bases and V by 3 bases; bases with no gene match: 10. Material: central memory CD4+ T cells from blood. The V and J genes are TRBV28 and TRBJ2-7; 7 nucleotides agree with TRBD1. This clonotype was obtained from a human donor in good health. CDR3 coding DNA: TGTGCCAGCAGTTTCGTGGGGACAGACCAAGCCTACGAGCAGTACTTC. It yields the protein CASSFVGTDQAYEQYF.